The rows below give T cell receptor beta chains drawn from one sample of a study of T-cell memory formation after mild COVID-19. TCRdb re-derived calls from the 5' RACE reads in MiXCR, one entry per CDR3 protein. The sample shows over 350,000 distinct CDR3 sequences, approximately 15% of them seen only once. The sample was PBMCs or a T cell subset sorted from them (not recorded which). The source of these receptors is a man between 18 and 35 years old who had mild COVID-19 (a few samples of this study predate the infection). Cell type and time point are not known. Both conserved end residues are part of each CDR3. A D gene is named only where the DNA matches it firmly. A row's size may be missing; if present it is once, few, many or a size class.

many	NA	TRBJ2-3	TRBV24-1	CATPGTEDSTDTQYF	TGTGCCACCCCCGGGACTGAAGATAGCACAGATACGCAGTATTTT
few	TRBD1	TRBJ1-3	TRBV24-1	CATSDPGTAGNTIYF	TGTGCCACCAGTGATCCCGGGACAGCTGGAAACACCATATATTTT
NA	TRBD1	TRBJ1-4	TRBV20-1	CSALTGTNEKLFF	TGCAGTGCTCTGACAGGGACTAATGAAAAACTGTTTTTT
many	NA	TRBJ2-3	TRBV12-3/TRBV12-4	CASSLAAGTRVPSTDTQYF	TGTGCCAGCAGTTTAGCGGCCGGGACACGCGTTCCTAGCACAGATACGCAGTATTTT
few	TRBD2	TRBJ2-1	TRBV12-3/TRBV12-4	CASRPPLAGDHNEQFF	TGTGCCAGCAGGCCCCCCCTAGCGGGGGATCACAATGAGCAGTTCTTC
NA	NA	TRBJ2-3	TRBV20-1	CSASTGRDTQYF	TGCAGTGCTAGCACCGGACGGGATACGCAGTATTTT
many	TRBD2	TRBJ2-3	TRBV6-5	CASSSRGRPSGGGTQYF	TGTGCCAGCAGTTCCCGCGGTCGGCCTAGCGGGGGGGGTACGCAGTATTTT
few	TRBD1	TRBJ2-5	TRBV7-9	CASSLGGAGGEF	TGTGCCAGCAGCTTAGGAGGGGCAGGGGGAGAGTTC
NA	NA	TRBJ2-3	TRBV7-9	CASSSSPFGYTDTQYF	TGTGCCAGCAGCTCCTCGCCTTTCGGGTACACAGATACGCAGTATTTT
NA	NA	TRBJ2-2	TRBV4-3	CASSRDQGASGATGELFF	TGCGCCAGCAGCCGGGACCAGGGGGCTAGCGGAGCCACCGGGGAGCTGTTTTTT
many	NA	TRBJ2-3	TRBV11-2	CASSTLRGRSTDTQYF	TGTGCCAGCAGCACACTTCGGGGGCGCAGCACAGATACGCAGTATTTT
few	NA	TRBJ1-4	TRBV7-9	CASTAVGGGEKLFF	TGTGCCAGCACCGCGGTGGGCGGGGGTGAAAAACTGTTTTTT
NA	NA	TRBJ2-1	TRBV28	CASSLGGLINEQFF	TGTGCCAGCAGTTTAGGAGGGCTGATTAATGAGCAGTTCTTC
once	NA	TRBJ1-5	TRBV10-2	CASSDPGRRGQPQHF	TGCGCCAGCAGTGACCCAGGTCGCCGGGGGCAGCCCCAGCATTTT